One sample yielded the 8 T cell receptor beta chains listed below, sequenced in a study of T cell repertoires in cytomegalovirus infection. TCRdb redid the calling of the reads with MiXCR, one entry per CDR3 protein. The repertoire holds around 530,000 distinct CDR3 sequences, with less than 30% as singletons. The sample was PBMCs. The origin of the receptors is a human donor in good health (CMV status not recorded). Some clones in this sample may be carry-over from other donors' samples.

In its sample, this clonotype was seen a few times. The genes are TRBV7-2 and TRBJ1-3; D is undetermined. The V and J ends lost 1 base and 2 bases respectively, with 9 bases between them. The CDR3 consists of 15 residues. CDR1 and CDR2 from the germline V gene are SGHTA and FQGNSA. CDR3 nucleotide sequence: TGTGCCAGCAGCTTAGATCCAAACGCTGGAAACACCATATATTTT. Its protein is CASSLDPNAGNTIYF.

The chain has TRBV12-3 or TRBV12-4 and TRBJ2-7; 8 bases align to TRBD1. This CDR3 is built from 14 residues. Trimming at V came to 7 bases and at J to 5 bases, leaving 10 bases not matched to a gene. The CDR3 sequence is CASTQGQGKNEQYF. CDR3 coding DNA: TGTGCCAGCACCCAAGGACAGGGTAAAAACGAGCAGTACTTC.

In its sample, this clonotype was seen many times. V usage is TRBV11-2 and J usage is TRBJ2-5; 7 bases line up with TRBD1. This CDR3 region has 14 residues. Germline CDR1 reads SGHAT; CDR2 reads FQNNGV. Germline trimming cut 5 bases from V and 1 base from J; bases unmatched to any gene: 4. The CDR3 here is CASSPDRTQETQYF. Here the CDR3 DNA reads TGTGCCAGCAGCCCGGACAGGACCCAAGAGACCCAGTACTTC.

This clonotype was found a few times. The CDR3 nucleotides are TGTGCCAGCGATCCGGGACAGGGGGCATCTGGCTACACCTTC. This sequence encodes CASDPGQGASGYTF. The chain employs TRBV6-1 and TRBJ1-2, with 12 positions matching TRBD1. Looked up from germline, CDR1 is MNHNS and CDR2 is SASEGT. The CDR3 totals 14 residues. V dropped 8 bases and J dropped 7; count of bases not matched to a gene: 8.

This clonotype occurred once. This chain connects TRBV7-9 to TRBJ2-1; tentatively, D is TRBD2 (6 bases). This CDR3 is built from 14 residues. V was trimmed by 5 bases and J by 2 bases, leaving 10 bases between them. Germline CDR1 reads SEHNR; CDR2 reads FQNEAQ (reference sequence). This CDR3 is CASSPSSAYNEQFF. The CDR3 bases are TGTGCCAGCAGCCCCTCTAGCGCCTACAATGAGCAGTTCTTC. The variable domain in full, completed from reference TRBV7-9 and TRBJ2-1, reads DTGVSQNPRHKITKRGQNVTFRCDPISEHNRLYWYRQTLGQGPEFLTYFQNEAQLEKSRLLSDRFSAERPKGSFSTLEIQRTEQGDSAMYLCASSPSSAYNEQFFGPGTRLTVL.

The J gene is TRBJ2-1, the V gene TRBV7-8, with D unresolved. V was trimmed by 1 base and J by 0 bases, leaving 13 bases between them. The CDR3 has 17 residues. CDR1 is SGHVS, CDR2 FQNEAQ, per germline. The CDR3 loop is CASSLGLAATSYNEQFF. In DNA form, the CDR3 reads TGTGCCAGCAGCTTAGGGTTAGCTGCCACCTCCTACAATGAGCAGTTCTTC.

J is TRBJ1-2 and V is TRBV7-9, with D unresolved. Germline CDR1 and CDR2: SEHNR and FQNEAQ (reference sequence). The CDR3 runs 14 residues. The V and J ends lost 2 bases and 4 bases respectively, with 11 bases between them. CDR3 amino acids: CASSLTSTSYGYTF. The CDR3, as DNA: TGTGCCAGCAGCTTAACTAGTACAAGCTATGGCTACACCTTC.

The rearrangement links TRBV5-4 to TRBJ2-3; tentative D call: TRBD1 (6 bases). The CDR3 runs 15 residues. The V gene's germline CDR1 is SGHNT and CDR2 YYREEE (reference sequence). Trimming took off 3 bases at V and 2 bases at J, with 13 bases between the two ends. DNA of the CDR3: TGTGCCAGCAGCTACCTGACAGGACTCACAGATACGCAGTATTTT. Protein: CASSYLTGLTDTQYF. The whole variable domain, filled in from reference TRBV5-4 and TRBJ2-3, reads ETGVTQSPTHLIKTRGQQVTLRCSSQSGHNTVSWYQQALGQGPQFIFQYYREEENGRGNFPPRFSGLQFPNYSSELNVNALELDDSALYLCASSYLTGLTDTQYFGPGTRLTVL.